Presented here are 8 T cell receptor beta chains from one specimen sequenced in a study of Graves' ophthalmopathy and Graves' hyperthyroidism. TCR beta CDR3 regions were amplified from RNA transcripts. An opening RT-PCR round employed HTBI primers and preceded a second-round multiplex PCR. TCRdb itself ran the multiplex PCR reads through MiXCR, one entry per CDR3 protein. The sample consists of about 400,000 distinct CDR3 sequences, about 16% of them appearing once. Sequences were obtained from peripheral blood. The receptors here all came from a woman under 30 with Graves' ophthalmopathy.

This clonotype came up many times. The chain employs TRBV29-1 and TRBJ2-5; possibly TRBD1 or TRBD2 for D (5 bases each). V was shortened by 6 bases and J by 5 bases, with 19 bases between the two germline ends. The CDR3 has 14 residues. In germline, CDR1 is SQVTM, CDR2 ANQGSEA. For the CDR3, the DNA is TGCAGCGTAAATAGGGACCGCCTTACGGAGACCCAGTACTTC. It encodes CSVNRDRLTETQYF. The full variable domain, with the rest looked up from reference TRBV29-1 and TRBJ2-5, is SAVISQKPSRDICQRGTSLTIQCQVDSQVTMMFWYRQQPGQSLTLIATANQGSEATYESGFVIDKFPISRPNLTFSTLTVSNMSPEDSSIYLCSVNRDRLTETQYFGPGTRLLVL.

This clonotype was recorded at least ten times. The CDR3 protein is CASSLLGVHTEAFF. The CDR3 DNA follows: TGTGCCAGCAGTTTGCTAGGGGTCCACACTGAAGCTTTCTTT. The J gene is TRBJ1-1, the V gene TRBV6-2 or TRBV6-3; D might be TRBD1 (5 bases). Germline-derived CDR1 and CDR2 are MNHEY and SVGEGT. Trimming left V 4 bases short and J 3 bases short, with 12 bases between. The CDR3 loop spans 14 amino acids.

This clonotype was counted ten times or more. The chain combines TRBV12-3 or TRBV12-4 with TRBJ1-1; TRBD1 might be the D (6 bases). The length of the CDR3 is 14 residues. Trimming took off 6 bases at V and 2 bases at J, with 13 bases between the two ends. The CDR3 sequence is CASRTGGVNTEAFF. The CDR3, as DNA: TGTGCCAGCAGGACAGGTGGGGTTAACACTGAAGCTTTCTTT.

This clonotype was detected many times. The J gene is TRBJ1-1, the V gene TRBV27, with D perhaps matching TRBD1 (6 bases). The CDR3 sequence is 16 residues long. The germline CDR1 and CDR2 sequences are MNHEY and SMNVEV (reference sequence). V lost 6 bases and J lost 4, with 21 bases in between. This CDR3 is CASRTKGGGDRTEAFF. For the CDR3, the DNA is TGTGCCAGCAGAACAAAGGGAGGGGGGGATCGCACTGAAGCTTTCTTT.

Ten or more counts support this clonotype. The chain combines TRBV28 with TRBJ2-7; 9 positions match TRBD1. The germline CDR1 and CDR2 sequences are MDHEN and SYDVKM. This CDR3 region has 14 residues. The J segment lost 5 bases and the V segment lost 7 bases, leaving 9 bases of the junction unmatched. DNA for the CDR3: TGTGCCAGCACCACCCTGGGGGACAGGGACGAGCAGTACTTC. Its protein product is CASTTLGDRDEQYF. The full variable domain, completed using reference TRBV28 and TRBJ2-7, is DVKVTQSSRYLVKRTGEKVFLECVQDMDHENMFWYRQDPGLGLRLIYFSYDVKMKEKGDIPEGYSVSREKKERFSLILESASTNQTSMYLCASTTLGDRDEQYFGPGTRLTVT.

This clonotype occurred many times. This chain connects TRBV29-1 to TRBJ2-7; D may be TRBD2 (5 bases). In germline, CDR1 is SQVTM, CDR2 ANQGSEA. The CDR3 covers 13 residues. V lost 4 bases to trimming and J lost 2 bases, with 12 bases between them. CDR3 nucleotide sequence: TGCAGCGTTGTCCGAGGGCAGCCCTACGAGCAGTACTTC. Protein sequence: CSVVRGQPYEQYF.

This clonotype occurred many times. V and J are TRBV5-1 and TRBJ2-7; 7 bases match TRBD2. The J segment lost 6 bases and the V segment lost 4 bases, leaving 4 bases of the junction unmatched. Germline V CDR1 and CDR2: SGHRS, YFSETQ. This CDR3 spans 12 amino acids. CDR3 protein: CASSGEGAEQYF. DNA for the CDR3: TGCGCCAGCAGCGGGGAGGGCGCCGAGCAGTACTTC.

V is TRBV5-4 and J is TRBJ2-7; TRBD2 agrees at 7 bases. The CDR3 sequence is 15 residues long. V gave up 0 bases and J gave up 3 bases; unmatched junction bases: 6. Germline values: CDR1 SGHNT, CDR2 YYREEE (reference sequence). The CDR3 spells CASSLGRGGHYEQYF. The CDR3 region has the DNA TGTGCCAGCAGCTTGGGGAGGGGAGGGCACTACGAGCAGTACTTC. Based on the CDR3 plus reference TRBV5-4 and TRBJ2-7, the full variable domain is ETGVTQSPTHLIKTRGQQVTLRCSSQSGHNTVSWYQQALGQGPQFIFQYYREEENGRGNFPPRFSGLQFPNYSSELNVNALELDDSALYLCASSLGRGGHYEQYFGPGTRLTVT.